The next 29 T cell receptor beta chains were all read from a single sample in a study of T cell responses to AZD1222 COVID-19 vaccine. Sequencing used immunoSEQ multiplex PCR; TCRdb keeps in-frame clones, though not all of them. The table lists about 160,000 clones, roughly 92% of them singletons. Sequences were derived from peripheral blood, sampled on day 0 of AZD1222 vaccination. The receptors shown here come from an adult in good health.

This clone appeared a single time. Additional DNA sequences in this sample encode the identical CDR3. This chain links TRBV20-1 with TRBJ2-5; the D is unclear. Germline V gene lookup returns CDR1 DFQATT and CDR2 SNEGSKA (reference sequence). Trimming took 3 bases from V and 1 from J, leaving 3 bases between them. This CDR3 has 11 amino acids. This CDR3 reads CSASGQETQYF. The CDR3 region has the DNA TGCAGTGCTAGCGGCCAAGAGACCCAGTACTTC.

The V gene is TRBV7-9, the J gene TRBJ2-1; TRBD1 might be the D (6 bases). The germline CDR1 and CDR2 sequences are SEHNR and FQNEAQ (reference sequence). Trimming pared 4 bases from V and 3 bases from J, leaving 7 bases between. The CDR3 is 13 residues long. CDR3 coding DNA: TGTGCCAGCAGCTCGGACAGCTACAATGAGCAGTTCTTC. Translating gives CASSSDSYNEQFF.

The chain uses TRBV6-5 and TRBJ1-6; a weak D match, TRBD1 (5 bases). The CDR3 runs 13 residues. Trimming pared 8 bases from V and 10 bases from J, leaving 15 bases between. Germline CDR1 reads MNHEY; CDR2 reads SVGAGI. The chain's CDR3 is CASEIQRGSPLHF. In nucleotides, the CDR3 is TGTGCCAGCGAGATACAGAGGGGCTCACCCCTCCACTTT.

The chain uses TRBV6-2 or TRBV6-3 and TRBJ1-1, with D possibly being TRBD1 (5 bases). CDR1 is MNHEY and CDR2 is SVGEGT in the germline V gene. The CDR3 consists of 13 residues. The ends were cut back, 1 base at V and 7 bases at J, with 10 bases in the middle. CDR3 bases: TGTGCCAGCAGTTACTGCCGGGACTGTGAAGCTTTCTTT. As protein: CASSYCRDCEAFF.

This chain connects TRBV10-2 to TRBJ2-1, with unresolved D. V was cut by 0 bases and J by 6 bases, with 18 bases left in between. From germline, CDR1 is WSHSY and CDR2 SAAADI. The CDR3 sequence is 17 residues long. The CDR3 sequence: CASSESPLWASLNEQFF. In DNA, the CDR3 is TGCGCCAGCAGTGAGTCCCCTCTTTGGGCCTCCCTCAATGAGCAGTTCTTC.

The chain has TRBV7-9 and TRBJ1-1; D is perhaps TRBD1 (5 bases). The CDR3 consists of 15 residues. Germline values: CDR1 SEHNR, CDR2 FQNEAQ (reference sequence). Trimming stripped 5 bases from V and 3 bases from J, with 16 bases between. The CDR3 reads CASSPSRGPYTEAFF. CDR3 DNA: TGTGCCAGCAGCCCCAGCCGGGGACCTTACACTGAAGCTTTCTTT.

The chain employs TRBV11-2 and TRBJ2-1; TRBD2 matches 11 bases. V shed 4 bases and J 4 bases; nucleotides not matched to a gene: 3. The germline V gene has CDR1 SGHAT and CDR2 FQNNGV. The CDR3 contains 15 residues. This CDR3 is CASSYTSGGYNEQFF. The CDR3 coding sequence is TGTGCCAGCAGCTACACTAGCGGGGGATACAATGAGCAGTTCTTC.

V usage is TRBV4-1 and J usage is TRBJ2-3; the match to TRBD2 covers 10 bases. The CDR3 covers 18 residues. Germline V gene lookup returns CDR1 MGHRA and CDR2 YSYEKL. With 3 bases clipped from V and 1 base from J, the junction kept 10 bases outside the gene matches. The DNA for the CDR3 is TGCGCCAGCAGCCAGAAAGCGGGGGGGCCGAGGGGCACAGATACGCAGTATTTT. Amino acids: CASSQKAGGPRGTDTQYF.

The chain couples TRBV11-2 to TRBJ1-6; D unclear. Germline loops: CDR1 SGHAT, CDR2 FQNNGV. V was cut by 5 bases and J by 10 bases, with 9 bases left in between. The CDR3 is 12 amino acids. CDR3 region: CASSVNSSPLHF. In DNA, the CDR3 is TGTGCCAGCAGCGTTAACAGCTCACCCCTCCACTTT.

J is TRBJ1-5 and V is TRBV19; 9 positions agree with TRBD1. Trimming took 9 bases from V and 7 from J; bases not matched to a gene: 10. CDR3 length: 14 amino acids. Germline V gene lookup returns CDR1 LNHDA and CDR2 SQIVND (reference sequence). The CDR3 protein is CASKQGATGQPQHF. Here the CDR3 DNA reads TGTGCCAGCAAACAGGGGGCTACAGGGCAGCCCCAGCATTTT.

The chain couples TRBV7-9 to TRBJ1-1; D remains unclear. The V and J ends lost 1 base and 8 bases respectively, with 8 bases between them. CDR1 is SEHNR, CDR2 FQNEAQ, per germline (reference sequence). The CDR3 is 12 residues long. The CDR3 loop reads CASSLVTGEAFF. The DNA for the CDR3 is TGTGCCAGCAGCTTAGTAACCGGGGAAGCTTTCTTT.

The chain is built from TRBV12-3 or TRBV12-4 and TRBJ1-1; TRBD1 matches 7 bases. The V gene end was trimmed by 6 bases and the J gene end by 4 bases; junction bases not matched to a gene: 5. The CDR3 is 13 residues long. Here the CDR3 DNA reads TGTGCCAGCAGCCTACAGGGGACCACTGAAGCTTTCTTT. This gives the protein CASSLQGTTEAFF.

The chain is built from TRBV6-1 and TRBJ1-4, with unresolved D. The germline V and J ends were trimmed by 2 bases and 0 bases, with 10 bases remaining between them. CDR1 is MNHNS and CDR2 is SASEGT in the germline V gene. This CDR3 is built from 16 residues. The CDR3 loop is CASSESPTATNEKLFF. CDR3 bases: TGTGCCAGCAGTGAAAGTCCCACTGCAACTAATGAAAAACTGTTTTTT.

The chain employs TRBV4-1 and TRBJ2-7, with 12 bases identical to TRBD2. Germline-derived CDR1 and CDR2 are MGHRA and YSYEKL. The CDR3 is 16 amino acids. V shed 1 base, J shed 5 bases, and the junction held 6 bases outside the gene matches. CDR3 nucleotide sequence: TGCGCCAGCAGCCAAGGCGGGACTAGCGGGTATGACGAGCAGTACGTC. Translating gives CASSQGGTSGYDEQYV.

The chain carries TRBV7-9 and TRBJ2-1, with a weak D call TRBD1 (5 bases). The germline V and J ends were trimmed by 4 bases and 1 base, with 20 bases remaining between them. The CDR3 spans 18 residues. Per the germline V gene, CDR1 is SEHNR and CDR2 is FQNEAQ (reference sequence). The CDR3 loop is CASSSTNPDRFSYNEQFF. CDR3 in DNA: TGTGCCAGCAGCTCCACAAACCCCGACAGATTTTCCTACAATGAGCAGTTCTTC.

The genes are TRBV15 and TRBJ1-2; 8 bases match TRBD1. The CDR3 runs to 14 residues. V was pared by 1 base and J by 2 bases, with 0 bases of the junction left unmatched. Per the germline V gene, CDR1 is LNHNV and CDR2 is YYDKDF (reference sequence). The DNA of the CDR3 is TGTGCCACCAGCAGAGGACAGGGGAACTATGGCTACACCTTC. Protein sequence: CATSRGQGNYGYTF.

The chain employs TRBV7-8 and TRBJ2-1; D is unclear. CDR3 length: 16 amino acids. The V end was cut by 5 bases, the J end by 0 bases, with 14 bases between. CDR1 and CDR2 from the germline V gene are SGHVS and FQNEAQ. The CDR3, as DNA: TGTGCCAGCAGCCCATGGGTAAAGAGCTCCTACAATGAGCAGTTCTTC. Protein: CASSPWVKSSYNEQFF.

J is TRBJ2-3 and V is TRBV5-1, with unresolved D. V was shortened by 0 bases and J by 2 bases, with 19 bases between the two germline ends. There are 18 residues in the CDR3. CDR1 and CDR2 (germline): SGHRS, YFSETQ. The CDR3 region has the DNA TGCGCCAGCAGCTTGGCCTCGTCTGCCTTTGGGGACACAGATACGCAGTATTTT. This gives the protein CASSLASSAFGDTDTQYF.

The V and J genes are TRBV7-6 and TRBJ2-1; 7 positions match TRBD2. Germline CDR1 SGHVS, CDR2 FNYEAQ. V dropped 5 bases and J dropped 6; count of bases not matched to a gene: 10. The CDR3 totals 15 residues. The CDR3 protein is CASSAVVAGFNEQFF. The CDR3 nucleotides are TGTGCCAGCAGCGCCGTGGTAGCGGGCTTCAATGAGCAGTTCTTC.

The chain has TRBV5-1 and TRBJ2-5; TRBD2 is a possible D gene (7 bases). V gave up 4 bases and J gave up 5 bases, with 18 bases separating them. Germline CDR1 SGHRS, CDR2 YFSETQ. This CDR3 is 15 amino acids long. The CDR3 here is CASSTGAGARETQYF. In DNA form, the CDR3 reads TGCGCCAGCAGCACGGGTGCGGGGGCTAGGGAGACCCAGTACTTC.

V is TRBV27 and J is TRBJ2-1, with TRBD2 identical over 7 bases. Germline V CDR1 and CDR2: MNHEY, SMNVEV (reference sequence). V shed 1 base, J shed 3 bases, and the junction held 9 bases outside the gene matches. The CDR3 is 17 amino acids. In DNA, the CDR3 is TGTGCCAGCAGTTTATTTACTCAGGCTAGCGGCTACAATGAGCAGTTCTTC. It translates to CASSLFTQASGYNEQFF.

V gene TRBV6-5 combines with J gene TRBJ2-2, with 10 bases lining up with TRBD2. With V trimmed by 8 bases and J by 7 bases, 4 bases remained unmatched. The CDR3 is made up of 13 amino acids. The germline gives CDR1 MNHEY, CDR2 SVGAGI. The CDR3 DNA reads as TGTGCCAGCCTAGCGGGGGAGCACGGGGAGCTGTTTTTT. Its translation is CASLAGEHGELFF.

V is TRBV19 and J is TRBJ1-5, with 9 bases identical to TRBD1. V shed 7 bases and J 0 bases; nucleotides not matched to a gene: 4. Germline CDR1 LNHDA, CDR2 SQIVND (reference sequence). The CDR3 covers 15 residues. The DNA of the CDR3 is TGTGCCAGTACATGGGACAGGGCTAGCAATCAGCCCCAGCATTTT. Its protein is CASTWDRASNQPQHF.

The rearrangement uses TRBV19 and TRBJ1-1, with a possible D match to TRBD1 (5 bases). Germline-derived CDR1 and CDR2 are LNHDA and SQIVND (reference sequence). Between the trimmed V and J ends, which lost 7 bases and 3 bases, there was a span of 12 bases. The CDR3 is made up of 13 amino acids. The CDR3 loop reads CASTHGGYTEAFF. The CDR3 DNA follows: TGTGCCAGTACCCACGGGGGATACACTGAAGCTTTCTTT.

The chain has TRBV7-2 and TRBJ1-1; a weak D match, TRBD1 (5 bases). The V end lost 1 base, the J end lost 4 bases, and 10 bases lay between the germline ends. The CDR3 extends over 14 amino acids. CDR1 SGHTA and CDR2 FQGNSA come from the germline V gene. CDR3 region: CASSLVEGSTEAFF. CDR3 bases: TGTGCCAGCAGCTTAGTTGAGGGGAGCACTGAAGCTTTCTTT.

The chain combines TRBV19 with TRBJ1-1; 7 bases agree with TRBD1. Losses at the gene ends were 7 bases for V and 1 base for J; bases not matched to a gene: 3. This CDR3 spans 13 amino acids. The germline CDR1 and CDR2 sequences are LNHDA and SQIVND (reference sequence). CDR3 DNA: TGTGCCAGTATACGGGACAGGAACACTGAAGCTTTCTTT. Translating it yields CASIRDRNTEAFF. Based on the CDR3 plus reference TRBV19 and TRBJ1-1, the full variable domain is DGGITQSPKYLFRKEGQNVTLSCEQNLNHDAMYWYRQDPGQGLRLIYYSQIVNDFQKGDIAEGYSVSREKKESFPLTVTSAQKNPTAFYLCASIRDRNTEAFFGQGTRLTVV.

The chain links TRBV24-1 to TRBJ2-2; 7 nucleotides line up with TRBD2. V trimming: 5 bases; J trimming: 8 bases; junction bases outside the gene matches: 10. This CDR3 spans 15 amino acids. Germline CDR1 KGHDR, CDR2 SFDVKD. As DNA, the CDR3 is TGTGCCACCAGTGGAACGGAAGCGGGGTCGGGGGAGCTGTTTTTT. As protein: CATSGTEAGSGELFF.

The chain combines TRBV6-2 or TRBV6-3 with TRBJ2-1, with 10 positions matching TRBD1. The CDR3 is 15 amino acids. Germline CDR1 MNHEY, CDR2 SVGEGT. Trimming at V came to 2 bases and at J to 4 bases, leaving 2 bases not matched to a gene. The CDR3 protein is CASSYGTGEYNEQFF. The CDR3 bases are TGTGCCAGCAGTTACGGGACAGGGGAGTACAATGAGCAGTTCTTC.

Of note for this clone: Other DNA sequences within the sample encode an identical CDR3. The rearrangement uses TRBV3-1 (or the pseudogene TRBV3-2) and TRBJ2-2; no clear D. Germline V CDR1 and CDR2: LGHDT, YNNKEL (reference sequence). V was trimmed by 4 bases and J by 8 bases, leaving 8 bases between them. This CDR3 contains 12 residues. This CDR3 reads CASSPTSGELFF. Written as DNA, the CDR3 is TGTGCCAGCAGCCCCACTTCGGGGGAGCTGTTTTTT.